This TCR beta chain originates from a study of human T cells and chemical hapten exposure. Overall study findings and caveats: Counts of TCRs above 1 in 1000 frequency stayed unchanged with DPC sensitization.

Only a few counts were recorded for this clonotype. Its antigen is undetermined. Germline assignment: CDR1 MNHNY and CDR2 SVGAGI (reference sequence). V was cut by 2 bases and J by 2 bases, with 12 bases left in between. The CDR3 loop spans 15 amino acids. TCRdb analysed the RACE reads with MiXCR anew, one entry per CDR3 protein. The table records 350,000 or so distinct CDR3 sequences, 5.5% to 8% of them present only once. Stated time point: patch test 1, 2 weeks after DPC sensitization. Treatment described: therapeutic diphenylcyclopropenone sensitization with weekly scalp DPC. The TCR originated in a woman between 18 and 29 years old with alopecia areata. Some clones in this sample may be carry-over from other donors' samples. V and J are TRBV6-6 and TRBJ1-2; D remains ambiguous. The sample in question was whole blood, obtained in connection with sensitization to the hapten diphenylcyclopropenone (DPC). The CDR3 nucleotides read TGTGCCAGCAGTTACGCTGGACGGCTGAACTATGGCTACACCTTC. It translates to CASSYAGRLNYGYTF.